A single sample gave rise to the 18 T cell receptor beta chains below, sequenced in a study of T cells in Graves' hyperthyroidism and ophthalmopathy. RNA transcripts served as the template for amplifying TCR beta CDR3 regions. First-round RT-PCR of the TCR CDR3 relied on the HTBI primer set. Via MiXCR, TCRdb re-called the multiplex PCR reads, giving one row per CDR3 protein. The sample consists of 500,000 to 600,000 distinct CDR3 sequences, 46% of them appearing once. The sample comprised peripheral blood or thyroid tissue (not recorded which). The receptor source for this set is an adult woman with Graves' disease, either hyperthyroidism or ophthalmopathy (not recorded which).

This clonotype was recorded at least ten times. The V gene is TRBV29-1, the J gene TRBJ1-5; unclear D gene. Trimming removed 0 bases at V and 4 bases at J, with 7 bases between. The CDR3 has 13 amino acids. Germline CDR1 reads SQVTM; CDR2 reads ANQGSEA. The CDR3 reads CSVEENQNQPQHF. DNA of the CDR3: TGCAGCGTTGAAGAGAACCAAAATCAGCCCCAGCATTTT.

The chain uses TRBV20-1 and TRBJ1-1; the D is unclear. Trimming took 5 bases from V and 9 from J, leaving 10 bases between them. Germline V gene sequence: CDR1 DFQATT, CDR2 SNEGSKA (reference sequence). The CDR3 extends over 10 amino acids. The CDR3 region is CSAQDGKAFF. DNA of the CDR3: TGCAGTGCTCAAGACGGGAAAGCTTTCTTT.

This clonotype was recorded at least ten times. The chain has TRBV6-5 and TRBJ2-7; 9 nucleotides line up with TRBD1. The V gene's germline CDR1 is MNHEY and CDR2 SVGAGI. This CDR3 has 15 residues. The J segment lost 5 bases and the V segment lost 5 bases, leaving 10 bases of the junction unmatched. The CDR3 sequence: CASSPLDRDRDEQYF. The CDR3 DNA follows: TGTGCCAGCAGTCCTTTAGACAGGGACAGGGACGAGCAGTACTTC.

The rearrangement links TRBV5-1 to TRBJ1-5; no clear D gene. The germline V gene encodes CDR1 SGHRS and CDR2 YFSETQ. CDR3 length: 15 residues. The ends were cut back, 1 base at V and 4 bases at J, with 12 bases in the middle. The CDR3 DNA follows: TGCGCCAGCAGCTTGAGTGGGATGGTGAATCAGCCCCAGCATTTT. Protein sequence: CASSLSGMVNQPQHF.

The chain employs TRBV7-2 and TRBJ2-5; 9 bases map to TRBD1. Germline-derived CDR1 and CDR2 are SGHTA and FQGNSA. The CDR3 runs to 17 residues. V gave up 1 base and J gave up 2 bases; unmatched junction bases: 8. The DNA for the CDR3 is TGTGCCAGCAGCTTAGGTTATGGACAGGGGATACAAGAGACCCAGTACTTC. Its translation is CASSLGYGQGIQETQYF. Full variable domain (rest looked up from reference TRBV7-2 and TRBJ2-5): GAGVSQSPSNKVTEKGKDVELRCDPISGHTALYWYRQSLGQGLEFLIYFQGNSAPDKSGLPSDRFSAERTGGSVSTLTIQRTQQEDSAVYLCASSLGYGQGIQETQYFGPGTRLLVL.

The chain joins TRBV11-2 to TRBJ1-2, with D perhaps TRBD1 (5 bases). This CDR3 is 12 amino acids long. Germline V gene sequence: CDR1 SGHAT, CDR2 FQNNGV. This CDR3 reads CAGQAPGHGYTF. The CDR3 bases are TGTGCTGGCCAGGCACCGGGACATGGCTACACCTTC. The full variable domain, completed using reference TRBV11-2 and TRBJ1-2, is EAGVAQSPRYKIIEKRQSVAFWCNPISGHATLYWYQQILGQGPKLLIQFQNNGVVDDSQLPKDRFSAERLKGVDSTLKIQPAKLEDSAVYLCAGQAPGHGYTFGSGTRLTVV.

The CDR3 nucleotides are TGTGCCAGCAGTTACACCGACGGGGAGCTGTTTTTT. It yields the protein CASSYTDGELFF. The chain employs TRBV6-5 and TRBJ2-2; D uncertain. This CDR3 contains 12 residues. Germline V gene lookup returns CDR1 MNHEY and CDR2 SVGAGI. V was trimmed by 2 bases and J by 7 bases, leaving 5 bases between them.

This clonotype was detected many times. The chain combines TRBV12-3 or TRBV12-4 with TRBJ1-4; D is ambiguous. The V gene lost 7 bases and the J gene lost 5 bases, with 17 bases spanning the gap. CDR3 length: 15 amino acids. CDR3 protein: CASIPLAAHNEKLFF. The CDR3, as DNA: TGTGCCAGCATCCCCCTGGCCGCCCACAATGAAAAACTGTTTTTT.

This rearrangement joins TRBV7-2 to TRBJ2-5; 10 bases fit TRBD2. The CDR3 is 16 residues long. The V gene end was trimmed by 2 bases and the J gene end by 3 bases; junction bases not matched to a gene: 6. From germline, CDR1 is SGHTA and CDR2 FQGNSA. The CDR3 loop reads CASSLRRTSGKETQYF. In nucleotides, the CDR3 is TGTGCCAGCAGCTTACGGCGGACTAGCGGAAAAGAGACCCAGTACTTC.

The chain uses TRBV29-1 and TRBJ1-2, with D maybe TRBD1 (6 bases). The CDR3 has 13 amino acids. The V end lost 0 bases, the J end lost 8 bases, and 13 bases lay between the germline ends. Per germline, CDR1 SQVTM and CDR2 ANQGSEA. The DNA of the CDR3 is TGCAGCGTTGAAGATCAACAGGGAGAAGGCTACACCTTC. Protein product: CSVEDQQGEGYTF. The full variable domain, completed using reference TRBV29-1 and TRBJ1-2, is SAVISQKPSRDICQRGTSLTIQCQVDSQVTMMFWYRQQPGQSLTLIATANQGSEATYESGFVIDKFPISRPNLTFSTLTVSNMSPEDSSIYLCSVEDQQGEGYTFGSGTRLTVV.

The table lists this clonotype with a few counts. V and J are TRBV25-1 and TRBJ1-1; a possible D gene is TRBD1 (5 bases). Trimming removed 1 base at V and 1 base at J, with 10 bases between. The CDR3 runs 15 residues. Germline V lookup: CDR1 MGHDK, CDR2 SYGVNS. The CDR3 DNA reads TGTGCCAGCAGTGAATTGTGGGGACGGAACACTGAAGCTTTCTTT. Translating it yields CASSELWGRNTEAFF.

In regard to this clonotype: At one of its ends the junction is not consistent with the germline gene, which may arise from a read error. The rearrangement joins TRBV29-1 to TRBJ1-5; D remains unclear. CDR1 and CDR2 (germline): SQVTM, ANQGSEA. The CDR3 extends over 13 amino acids. Written as DNA, the CDR3 is TGCAGCGGTGAAGCGGAGCGCCAGCAGCCCCAGCATTTT. This gives the protein CSGEAERQQPQHF.

In this sample, this clonotype turned up many times. The chain has TRBV2 and TRBJ1-1, with D tentatively TRBD1 (5 bases). The CDR3 spans 13 residues. V lost 4 bases and J lost 1, with 7 bases in between. Germline V gene sequence: CDR1 SNHLY, CDR2 FYNNEI. Written as DNA, the CDR3 is TGTGCCAGCAGTGCAGGGCCGAACACTGAAGCTTTCTTT. Its translation is CASSAGPNTEAFF.

V gene TRBV15 combines with J gene TRBJ1-2; 10 nucleotides agree with TRBD1. Germline V gene lookup returns CDR1 LNHNV and CDR2 YYDKDF (reference sequence). This CDR3 has 16 residues. V lost 5 bases and J lost 8; bases outside the gene matches: 14. CDR3 region: CATSRPGRDRGSGYTF. Written as DNA, the CDR3 is TGTGCCACCAGCCGCCCCGGCCGGGACAGGGGTTCCGGCTACACCTTC.

Many counts were recorded for this clonotype. The chain links TRBV5-1 to TRBJ2-5; D is undetermined. The germline gives CDR1 SGHRS, CDR2 YFSETQ. The CDR3 extends over 14 amino acids. V was trimmed by 0 bases and J by 4 bases, leaving 10 bases between them. The CDR3 sequence is CASSLGQTAETQYF. The CDR3 DNA reads as TGCGCCAGCAGCTTGGGTCAGACGGCAGAGACCCAGTACTTC.

The gene calls are TRBV5-1 and TRBJ2-7; D is possibly TRBD1 (5 bases). This CDR3 spans 15 amino acids. Germline V gene sequence: CDR1 SGHRS, CDR2 YFSETQ. Trimming removed 0 bases at V and 5 bases at J, with 15 bases between. The CDR3 nucleotides are TGCGCCAGCAGCTTGGACGGGCAGGGTGTCCACGAGCAGTACTTC. Its protein product is CASSLDGQGVHEQYF.

This clonotype was detected a few times. This chain connects TRBV29-1 to TRBJ2-7; weak D call: TRBD2 (5 bases). CDR1 and CDR2 (germline): SQVTM, ANQGSEA. V was clipped by 4 bases and J by 3 bases, with 7 bases between them. This CDR3 is 11 amino acids long. CDR3 in amino acids: CSVGGRYEQYF. CDR3 coding DNA: TGCAGCGTTGGAGGGCGCTACGAGCAGTACTTC.

The V gene is TRBV7-9, the J gene TRBJ2-7; D not certain. CDR1 is SEHNR, CDR2 FQNEAQ, per germline (reference sequence). CDR3 length equals 13 residues. The V end lost 8 bases, the J end lost 4 bases, and 15 bases lay between the germline ends. The CDR3 loop reads CASSPTSAYEQYF. Written as DNA, the CDR3 is TGTGCCAGCTCACCAACATCCGCATACGAGCAGTACTTC. The complete variable domain, with remaining parts taken from reference TRBV7-9 and TRBJ2-7, reads DTGVSQNPRHKITKRGQNVTFRCDPISEHNRLYWYRQTLGQGPEFLTYFQNEAQLEKSRLLSDRFSAERPKGSFSTLEIQRTEQGDSAMYLCASSPTSAYEQYFGPGTRLTVT.